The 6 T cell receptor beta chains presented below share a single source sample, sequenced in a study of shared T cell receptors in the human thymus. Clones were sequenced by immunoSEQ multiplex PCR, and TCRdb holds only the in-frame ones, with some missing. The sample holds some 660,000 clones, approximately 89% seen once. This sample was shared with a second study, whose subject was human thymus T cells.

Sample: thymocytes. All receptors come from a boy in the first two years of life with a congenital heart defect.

In nucleotides, the CDR3 is TGTGCCAGCAGTGCTGGGGTACAGGGTGAAAAACTGTTTTTT. Its protein is CASSAGVQGEKLFF. This chain connects TRBV6-1 to TRBJ1-4; perhaps TRBD1 as D (6 bases). Per germline, CDR1 MNHNS and CDR2 SASEGT. The CDR3 is made up of 14 amino acids. V lost 4 bases and J 7 bases, leaving 13 bases between the germline ends.

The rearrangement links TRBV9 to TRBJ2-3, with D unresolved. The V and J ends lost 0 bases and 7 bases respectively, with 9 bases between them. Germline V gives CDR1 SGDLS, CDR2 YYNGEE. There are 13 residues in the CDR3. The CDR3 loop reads CASSVEESHTQYF. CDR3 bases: TGTGCCAGCAGCGTAGAAGAGTCTCATACGCAGTATTTT.

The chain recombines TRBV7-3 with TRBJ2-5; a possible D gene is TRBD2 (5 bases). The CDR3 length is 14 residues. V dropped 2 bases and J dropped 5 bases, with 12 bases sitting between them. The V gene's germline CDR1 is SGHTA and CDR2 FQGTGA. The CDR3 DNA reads TGTGCCAGCAGCTTAGGAGGATTAGGGGAGACCCAGTACTTC. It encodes CASSLGGLGETQYF.

CDR3 in amino acids: CASSSRTNQETQYF. For the CDR3, the DNA is TGTGCCAGCAGTTCCCGGACAAACCAAGAGACCCAGTACTTC. J is TRBJ2-5 and V is TRBV28; weak D call: TRBD1 (5 bases). Between the trimmed V and J ends, which lost 4 bases and 0 bases, there was a span of 9 bases. This CDR3 is 14 amino acids long. CDR1 and CDR2 (germline): MDHEN, SYDVKM.

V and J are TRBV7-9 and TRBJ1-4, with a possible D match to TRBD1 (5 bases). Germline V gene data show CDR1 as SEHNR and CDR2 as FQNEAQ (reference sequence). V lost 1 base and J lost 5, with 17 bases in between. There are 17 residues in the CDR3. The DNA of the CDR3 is TGTGCCAGCAGCTTAGTTTCTCGGGGACTGGGCAATGAAAAACTGTTTTTT. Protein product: CASSLVSRGLGNEKLFF.

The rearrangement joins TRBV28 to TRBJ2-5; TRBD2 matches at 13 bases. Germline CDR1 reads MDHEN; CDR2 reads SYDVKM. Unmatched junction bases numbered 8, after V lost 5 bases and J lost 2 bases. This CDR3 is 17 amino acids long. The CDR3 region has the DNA TGTGCCAGCAGTCGACTAGCGGGGGGCACTAAACAAGAGACCCAGTACTTC. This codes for CASSRLAGGTKQETQYF.